Following are 24 T cell receptor beta chains from one sample sequenced in a study of beta chain features in type 1 diabetes. Every bit of the isolated RNA underwent reverse transcription, so sequencing read expressed TCRB transcripts. Using immunoSEQ multiplex PCR, the repertoire was profiled, and TCRdb retains in-frame clones only, with some absent. Here the sample spans almost 350,000 clones, less than 9.5% being singletons. Material: central memory CD4+ T cells from blood. The receptor source for this set is a woman aged 18-30 years in good health.

The rearrangement joins TRBV5-1 to TRBJ2-5, with D possibly matching TRBD2 (6 bases). The CDR3 extends over 15 amino acids. CDR1 and CDR2 (germline): SGHRS, YFSETQ. The ends were cut back, 1 base at V and 0 bases at J, with 10 bases in the middle. The CDR3 nucleotides are TGCGCCAGCAGCTTGAGTGGGAGGAACCAAGAGACCCAGTACTTC. Protein product: CASSLSGRNQETQYF.

Note on this clone: Without the conserved terminal phenylalanine or tryptophan, this CDR3 likely stems from a read error. The chain uses TRBV14 and TRBJ1-1; D is perhaps TRBD1 (5 bases). Germline V CDR1 and CDR2: SGHDN, FVKESK. This CDR3 is built from 13 residues. Trimming shortened V by 2 bases and J by 4 bases, and 8 bases separated the two germline ends. The DNA of the CDR3 is TGTGCCAGCAGCCAAAGACAGCTCACTGAAGCTTTCCTT. Encoded protein: CASSQRQLTEAFL.

The V and J genes are TRBV5-1 and TRBJ2-7; D is uncertain. V lost 1 base and J lost 2, with 13 bases in between. Per germline, CDR1 SGHRS and CDR2 YFSETQ. This CDR3 has 15 residues. The CDR3 sequence: CASSLRGTPAYEQYF. The CDR3 DNA reads TGCGCCAGCAGCTTGCGAGGCACGCCGGCCTACGAGCAGTACTTC.

Details on this clone: A much larger clone differs from this one at a single base, so this may be a read error. Other DNA variants within this sample encode the same CDR3. This chain uses TRBV28 with TRBJ2-1, with D unresolved. Deletions cut 2 bases from V and 4 bases from J, with 6 bases between. Looked up from germline, CDR1 is MDHEN and CDR2 is SYDVKM. This CDR3 is built from 13 residues. CDR3 residues: CASSLDSYNEQFF. DNA of the CDR3: TGTGCCAGCAGTTTAGACTCGTACAATGAGCAGTTCTTC.

V usage is TRBV5-4 and J usage is TRBJ2-5, with D perhaps being TRBD1 or TRBD2 (5 bases each). CDR3 length: 15 amino acids. Germline V gene sequence: CDR1 SGHNT, CDR2 YYREEE (reference sequence). The V end was cut by 0 bases, the J end by 2 bases, with 11 bases between. The CDR3 loop reads CASSLVTGAQETQYF. CDR3 nucleotide sequence: TGTGCCAGCAGCTTGGTAACCGGGGCTCAAGAGACCCAGTACTTC.

J is TRBJ2-5 and V is TRBV9; weak D call: TRBD2 (7 bases). The CDR3 totals 17 residues. Germline V gene data show CDR1 as SGDLS and CDR2 as YYNGEE. V lost 4 bases and J 1 base, leaving 20 bases between the germline ends. CDR3 sequence: CASSPHQGRGGQETQYF. CDR3 DNA sequence: TGTGCCAGCAGCCCCCACCAGGGAAGGGGGGGCCAAGAGACCCAGTACTTC.

The J gene is TRBJ2-5, the V gene TRBV7-8; the D gene is possibly TRBD2 (5 bases). The CDR3 extends over 16 amino acids. Trimming left V 6 bases short and J 0 bases short, with 17 bases between. From germline, CDR1 is SGHVS and CDR2 FQNEAQ. Here the CDR3 DNA reads TGTGCCAGCAGGGGTCTGCTGAGCGGAAACCAAGAGACCCAGTACTTC. Amino acids: CASRGLLSGNQETQYF. The complete variable domain, with remaining parts taken from reference TRBV7-8 and TRBJ2-5, reads GAGVSQSPRYKVAKRGQDVALRCDPISGHVSLFWYQQALGQGPEFLTYFQNEAQLDKSGLPSDRFFAERPEGSVSTLKIQRTQQEDSAVYLCASRGLLSGNQETQYFGPGTRLLVL.

This clone was counted ten times or more. The rearrangement joins TRBV7-2 to TRBJ2-3, with 12 bases identical to TRBD2. Trimming cost V 6 bases and J 4 bases; bases outside gene matches: 5. This CDR3 is 15 amino acids long. Germline assignment: CDR1 SGHTA and CDR2 FQGNSA. The CDR3 here is CASSLLAGGADTQYF. The CDR3, as DNA: TGTGCCAGCAGTTTACTAGCGGGAGGAGCAGATACGCAGTATTTT.

The chain has TRBV15 and TRBJ2-5, with TRBD2 matching 9 bases. The CDR3 has 15 amino acids. Unmatched junction bases numbered 5, after V lost 1 base and J lost 5 bases. Germline V gene sequence: CDR1 LNHNV, CDR2 YYDKDF (reference sequence). The CDR3 sequence: CATSRVVGTSETQYF. The CDR3 region has the DNA TGTGCCACCAGCAGAGTGGTCGGGACTAGCGAGACCCAGTACTTC.

Only a few counts were recorded for this clone. The chain couples TRBV18 to TRBJ2-5, with D unclear. This CDR3 has 14 residues. Trimming removed 6 bases from V and 5 bases from J, with 16 bases in between. Germline CDR1 KGHSH, CDR2 LQKENI. The CDR3 spells CASSAALGRETQYF. The CDR3, as DNA: TGTGCCAGCTCGGCGGCGCTAGGGCGGGAGACCCAGTACTTC.

This clone has only a few counts. The chain links TRBV25-1 to TRBJ2-7; D ambiguous. The germline V gene has CDR1 MGHDK and CDR2 SYGVNS. Trimming shortened V by 6 bases and J by 3 bases, and 9 bases separated the two germline ends. This CDR3 region has 12 residues. CDR3 in amino acids: CASSSTNYEQYF. CDR3 sequence (DNA): TGTGCCAGCAGCAGCACTAACTACGAGCAGTACTTC.

Only a few counts were recorded for this clone. This sequence joins TRBV9 and TRBJ2-3, with D uncertain. This CDR3 has 13 amino acids. Germline assignment: CDR1 SGDLS and CDR2 YYNGEE. The V end lost 3 bases, the J end lost 9 bases, and 14 bases lay between the germline ends. As DNA, the CDR3 is TGTGCCAGCAGCGCGGCGGACCCCTCGACGCAGTATTTT. It yields the protein CASSAADPSTQYF. Variable domain in full (rest from reference TRBV9 and TRBJ2-3): DSGVTQTPKHLITATGQRVTLRCSPRSGDLSVYWYQQSLDQGLQFLIQYYNGEERAKGNILERFSAQQFPDLHSELNLSSLELGDSALYFCASSAADPSTQYFGPGTRLTVL.

This clone has just a few counts. The rearrangement joins TRBV7-6 to TRBJ1-4; D remains unclear. The germline gives CDR1 SGHVS, CDR2 FNYEAQ. The germline V and J ends were trimmed by 5 bases and 6 bases, with 16 bases remaining between them. This CDR3 is built from 15 residues. The CDR3, as DNA: TGTGCCAGCAGCCCCACCTCAGGTCTCTATGAAAAACTGTTTTTT. Residues: CASSPTSGLYEKLFF.

This chain connects TRBV7-2 to TRBJ2-3, with a possible D match to TRBD2 (5 bases). V shed 5 bases and J shed 10 bases, with 10 bases lying between them. The CDR3 is made up of 11 amino acids. Germline V gene sequence: CDR1 SGHTA, CDR2 FQGNSA. CDR3: CASSPGKAQYF. CDR3 nucleotides: TGTGCCAGCAGCCCCGGGAAGGCGCAGTATTTT.

A word on this clone: One junction end does not reproduce the germline sequence, and a read error may be involved. The chain couples TRBV4-1 to TRBJ2-5; tentative D call: TRBD1 (6 bases). The CDR3 is made up of 15 amino acids. The germline CDR1 and CDR2 sequences are MGHRA and YSYEKL. The CDR3 loop reads CASSQRQAYQETQYF. Here the CDR3 DNA reads TGTGCCAGCAGCCAAAGACAGGCCTACCAAGAGACCCAGTACTTC.

Points on this clone: One base away lies a much larger clone, so this may be a sequencing read error. V and J are TRBV6-5 and TRBJ2-3; a weak D match, TRBD2 (6 bases). This CDR3 spans 13 amino acids. CDR1 MNHEY and CDR2 SVGAGI come from the germline V gene. V lost 6 bases and J lost 2, with 9 bases in between. The CDR3 protein is CASRRDLTDTQYF. The CDR3 DNA reads TGTGCCAGCAGGCGGGACCTCACAGATACGCAGTATTTT.

V is TRBV7-2 and J is TRBJ1-1; D is uncertain. The CDR3 spans 12 residues. Germline V lookup: CDR1 SGHTA, CDR2 FQGNSA. Trimming pared 1 base from V and 7 bases from J, leaving 7 bases between. In DNA form, the CDR3 reads TGTGCCAGCAGCTTAGGCTGGGGTGAAGCTTTCTTT. It encodes CASSLGWGEAFF. Full variable domain (remainder filled in from reference TRBV7-2 and TRBJ1-1): GAGVSQSPSNKVTEKGKDVELRCDPISGHTALYWYRQSLGQGLEFLIYFQGNSAPDKSGLPSDRFSAERTGGSVSTLTIQRTQQEDSAVYLCASSLGWGEAFFGQGTRLTVV.

This clone came up many times. Distinct nucleotide sequences in the sample also encode this CDR3. This chain links TRBV7-9 with TRBJ2-3; D unresolved. Trimming left V 2 bases short and J 2 bases short, with 2 bases between. Germline V CDR1 and CDR2: SEHNR, FQNEAQ (reference sequence). The CDR3 covers 12 residues. The chain's CDR3 is CASSLSTDTQYF. The CDR3 DNA is TGTGCCAGCAGCTTATCCACAGATACGCAGTATTTT.

This clone was observed a handful of times. V and J are TRBV7-6 and TRBJ2-5; TRBD1 is a possible D gene (5 bases). CDR3 length equals 14 residues. Germline V gives CDR1 SGHVS, CDR2 FNYEAQ. Trimming removed 5 bases from V and 5 bases from J, with 15 bases in between. CDR3 nucleotides: TGTGCCAGCAGCCAATCAACAGGACGGGAGACCCAGTACTTC. Residues: CASSQSTGRETQYF.

This clone was counted between two and nine times. The chain couples TRBV28 to TRBJ2-3; 7 bases are a match to TRBD2. The V gene end was trimmed by 4 bases and the J gene end by 0 bases; junction bases not matched to a gene: 4. This CDR3 is built from 15 residues. Germline V lookup: CDR1 MDHEN, CDR2 SYDVKM. DNA for the CDR3: TGTGCCAGCAGTTCCTTTAGCGGGAGCACAGATACGCAGTATTTT. Protein sequence: CASSSFSGSTDTQYF. The full variable domain, its missing parts supplied by reference TRBV28 and TRBJ2-3, is DVKVTQSSRYLVKRTGEKVFLECVQDMDHENMFWYRQDPGLGLRLIYFSYDVKMKEKGDIPEGYSVSREKKERFSLILESASTNQTSMYLCASSSFSGSTDTQYFGPGTRLTVL.

This chain links TRBV5-4 with TRBJ2-5, with 11 bases lining up with TRBD2. With V trimmed by 4 bases and J by 5 bases, 7 bases remained unmatched. The CDR3 has 15 residues. CDR1 and CDR2 from the germline V gene are SGHNT and YYREEE (reference sequence). The CDR3 reads CASSTSGSGGETQYF. The DNA for the CDR3 is TGTGCCAGCAGCACTAGCGGGAGTGGCGGGGAGACCCAGTACTTC.

This chain joins TRBV9 and TRBJ2-6, with D hard to call. V was trimmed by 0 bases and J by 3 bases, leaving 7 bases between them. The CDR3 consists of 15 residues. Germline V lookup: CDR1 SGDLS, CDR2 YYNGEE. The DNA of the CDR3 is TGTGCCAGCAGCGTAGAGGGCCGTGGGGCCAACGTCCTGACTTTC. Translated: CASSVEGRGANVLTF.

Many counts were recorded for this clone. The V and J genes are TRBV29-1 and TRBJ2-3; D remains unclear. In germline, CDR1 is SQVTM, CDR2 ANQGSEA. The CDR3 sequence is 15 residues long. The germline V and J ends were trimmed by 3 bases and 1 base, with 14 bases remaining between them. CDR3 protein: CSVEAWGRGTDTQYF. Written as DNA, the CDR3 is TGCAGCGTTGAGGCGTGGGGTCGGGGCACAGATACGCAGTATTTT.

This clone was picked up many times. The chain combines TRBV7-2 with TRBJ2-7, with TRBD2 matching 8 bases. The germline V gene encodes CDR1 SGHTA and CDR2 FQGNSA. The CDR3 is 15 amino acids. The V and J ends lost 5 bases and 3 bases, in that order; junction bases with no gene match: 9. The CDR3 sequence: CASSPTWGLGYEQYF. The CDR3 DNA reads TGTGCCAGCAGCCCCACCTGGGGACTAGGCTACGAGCAGTACTTC.